This TCR beta chain was identified in a study of control samples from healthy donors and cancer patients. The CDR3 has 16 residues. The germline V gene has CDR1 MNHEY and CDR2 SMNVEV (reference sequence). V was cut by 5 bases and J by 0 bases, with 17 bases left in between. The protocol was immunoSEQ multiplex PCR, while the TCRdb copy is restricted to in-frame clones and leaves out a portion. The sample has about 250,000 clones; 82% are singletons. Sequenced: PBMCs. The sequence was collected from a woman aged 55-69 years with lung cancer. V is TRBV27 and J is TRBJ2-7, with D possibly being TRBD1 (6 bases). CDR3: CASSQILPGHSYEQYF. The CDR3 DNA sequence: TGTGCCAGCAGTCAAATCCTTCCGGGACACTCCTACGAGCAGTACTTC.